Each of the 25 T cell receptor beta chains below was sequenced from the same sample in a study of blood T cell repertoires in COVID-19. The repertoire was sequenced with immunoSEQ multiplex PCR; TCRdb's copy has only in-frame clones and lacks some. The repertoire consists of some 88,000 clones, with less than 90% occurring once and the leading ten covering about 7.7%. Specimen: peripheral blood. These receptors were taken from a man aged 60 to 75 with acute or convalescent COVID-19.

This chain uses TRBV5-4 with TRBJ2-6; tentative D call: TRBD1 (5 bases). Trimming took 1 base from V and 0 from J, leaving 5 bases between them. This CDR3 comprises 15 residues. From germline, CDR1 is SGHNT and CDR2 YYREEE (reference sequence). In nucleotides, the CDR3 is TGTGCCAGCAGCTTGCAGGGCTCTGGGGCCAACGTCCTGACTTTC. Amino acid sequence: CASSLQGSGANVLTF.

This clone was counted only a few times. This chain links TRBV27 with TRBJ1-3; 8 bases map to TRBD1. Germline V gene sequence: CDR1 MNHEY, CDR2 SMNVEV (reference sequence). The CDR3 covers 17 residues. Trimming at V came to 5 bases and at J to 7 bases, leaving 16 bases not matched to a gene. Here the CDR3 DNA reads TGTGCCAGCAGTCTCACCGGGACAGGATCATTTTGGAACACCATATATTTT. This sequence encodes CASSLTGTGSFWNTIYF.

The chain combines TRBV19 with TRBJ2-5; no clear D. This CDR3 is 13 amino acids long. Germline V CDR1 and CDR2: LNHDA, SQIVND (reference sequence). Trimming stripped 5 bases from V and 3 bases from J, with 10 bases between. The CDR3 sequence is CASSPDKKETQYF. As DNA, the CDR3 is TGTGCCAGTAGTCCCGACAAAAAAGAGACCCAGTACTTC.

V and J are TRBV2 and TRBJ1-1; 8 positions match TRBD1. The ends lost 5 bases at V and 1 base at J; junction bases unmatched: 0. CDR1 and CDR2 (germline): SNHLY, FYNNEI. This CDR3 region has 13 residues. CDR3 region: CASSTGGNTEAFF. DNA for the CDR3: TGTGCCAGCAGTACAGGGGGGAACACTGAAGCTTTCTTT.

The chain joins TRBV5-6 to TRBJ2-7; 9 bases are shared with TRBD1. The J segment lost 6 bases and the V segment lost 4 bases, leaving 11 bases of the junction unmatched. The CDR3 totals 15 residues. The germline V gene has CDR1 SGHDT and CDR2 YYEEEE. The CDR3 spells CASSGTTGTGREQYF. The CDR3 region has the DNA TGTGCCAGCAGCGGTACGACCGGGACAGGGCGCGAGCAGTACTTC.

This chain links TRBV5-1 with TRBJ1-1, with TRBD1 identical over 9 bases. CDR3 size: 14 residues. V lost 5 bases, J lost 5 bases, and 7 bases stayed unmatched. Germline V gene sequence: CDR1 SGHRS, CDR2 YFSETQ. The CDR3: CASSGTGFWTEAFF. The CDR3 region has the DNA TGCGCCAGCAGTGGGACAGGGTTCTGGACTGAAGCTTTCTTT.

The chain couples TRBV6-1 to TRBJ1-2, with unresolved D. The CDR3 contains 13 residues. Trimming left V 0 bases short and J 5 bases short, with 7 bases between. Germline lookup yields CDR1 MNHNS and CDR2 SASEGT. This CDR3 is CASSEASGYGYTF. The CDR3 nucleotides are TGTGCCAGCAGTGAAGCGTCGGGGTATGGCTACACCTTC.

This clone has only a few counts. The chain employs TRBV9 and TRBJ2-1; no definite D call. Germline V lookup: CDR1 SGDLS, CDR2 YYNGEE. Trimming cost V 4 bases and J 6 bases, with 14 bases left between them. This CDR3 has 14 amino acids. CDR3 sequence: CASSPFPASNEQFF. In DNA form, the CDR3 reads TGTGCCAGCAGCCCCTTCCCAGCGAGCAATGAGCAGTTCTTC.

The V gene is TRBV5-4, the J gene TRBJ2-6, with unresolved D. There are 18 residues in the CDR3. V lost 0 bases and J lost 0, with 13 bases in between. CDR1 SGHNT and CDR2 YYREEE come from the germline V gene (reference sequence). CDR3 sequence: CASSLEGVFPSGANVLTF. Here the CDR3 DNA reads TGTGCCAGCAGCTTGGAAGGAGTCTTCCCCTCTGGGGCCAACGTCCTGACTTTC.

The chain carries TRBV7-9 and TRBJ2-7; 7 bases are a match to TRBD2. The CDR3 loop spans 16 amino acids. Germline CDR1 is SEHNR and CDR2 is FQNEAQ (reference sequence). The V and J ends lost 5 bases and 4 bases, in that order; junction bases with no gene match: 14. In DNA, the CDR3 is TGTGCCAGCAGCCCGAGTGCGGGAGCAGCCACGTACGAGCAGTACTTC. Translating it yields CASSPSAGAATYEQYF.

V is TRBV6-5 and J is TRBJ2-3, with TRBD1 matching 9 bases. Trimming took 6 bases from V and 4 from J; bases not matched to a gene: 2. From germline, CDR1 is MNHEY and CDR2 SVGAGI. The CDR3 consists of 13 residues. The CDR3 sequence: CASRGTGSDTQYF. As DNA, the CDR3 is TGTGCCAGCAGAGGGACAGGGTCAGATACGCAGTATTTT.

The V gene is TRBV29-1, the J gene TRBJ2-3, with 9 bases fitting TRBD2. The CDR3 contains 15 residues. V was pared by 3 bases and J by 0 bases, with 4 bases of the junction left unmatched. Germline V lookup: CDR1 SQVTM, CDR2 ANQGSEA. The CDR3 here is CSVDGLAGSTDTQYF. The CDR3 nucleotides read TGCAGCGTTGACGGCCTAGCGGGGAGCACAGATACGCAGTATTTT.

This rearrangement joins TRBV5-4 to TRBJ1-1, with TRBD1 matching over 7 bases. The CDR3 loop spans 13 amino acids. J gave up 4 bases and V 3 bases, and 3 bases lay outside the gene matches. Looked up from germline, CDR1 is SGHNT and CDR2 is YYREEE (reference sequence). As DNA, the CDR3 is TGTGCCAGCAGCTACCCAGGGGGCACTGAAGCTTTCTTT. Protein sequence: CASSYPGGTEAFF.

The V call is TRBV5-1, the J call TRBJ2-5, with a tentative D call TRBD2 (6 bases). V lost 3 bases and J 3 bases, leaving 9 bases between the germline ends. This CDR3 is 13 amino acids long. The germline CDR1 and CDR2 sequences are SGHRS and YFSETQ. CDR3 sequence reads: CASSSGLKETQYF. CDR3 bases: TGCGCCAGCAGCTCGGGACTGAAAGAGACCCAGTACTTC.

The CDR3 DNA follows: TGTGCCAGCAGCCCAGAGGGGCGGGGGGTAGATACGCAGTATTTT. Encoded protein: CASSPEGRGVDTQYF. The gene calls are TRBV7-2 and TRBJ2-3; 8 bases fit TRBD2. The CDR3 consists of 15 residues. J lost 5 bases, V lost 5 bases, and 9 bases had no gene match. Germline V gene sequence: CDR1 SGHTA, CDR2 FQGNSA.

In its sample, this clone was seen once. The chain carries TRBV5-6 and TRBJ1-1; D is unclear. The CDR3 extends over 14 amino acids. Germline V gives CDR1 SGHDT, CDR2 YYEEEE. The V and J ends lost 3 bases and 1 base respectively, with 10 bases between them. DNA for the CDR3: TGTGCCAGCAGCTACCCGACGGGGAACACTGAAGCTTTCTTT. Its protein is CASSYPTGNTEAFF.

V and J are TRBV7-9 and TRBJ2-3, with TRBD2 matching 10 bases. Trimming removed 1 base from V and 7 bases from J; junction bases left unmatched: 11. Per the germline V gene, CDR1 is SEHNR and CDR2 is FQNEAQ (reference sequence). The CDR3 runs to 17 residues. For the CDR3, the DNA is TGTGCCAGCAGCTTAGTCGGTGGGGCTAGCGGGGGATATACGCAGTATTTT. Translation: CASSLVGGASGGYTQYF.

The chain recombines TRBV11-2 with TRBJ2-1, with D uncertain. The CDR3 has 13 residues. The V end was cut by 4 bases, the J end by 9 bases, with 13 bases between. The V gene's germline CDR1 is SGHAT and CDR2 FQNNGV. CDR3 nucleotide sequence: TGTGCCAGCAGCTCGTCCCGACTTCCTGAGCAGTTCTTC. Translation: CASSSSRLPEQFF.

The CDR3 DNA is TGTGCCAGCAGCTTGGGTACAGGTCCCAAGCTCGTCTATGGCTACACCTTC. It codes for CASSLGTGPKLVYGYTF. The chain couples TRBV5-6 to TRBJ1-2; the D gene is possibly TRBD1 (5 bases). V was shortened by 0 bases and J by 4 bases, with 19 bases between the two germline ends. Germline V CDR1 and CDR2: SGHDT, YYEEEE. This CDR3 region has 17 residues.

This clone is categorized as medium-sized. The V gene is TRBV19, the J gene TRBJ2-7, with D uncertain. The CDR3 covers 15 residues. The germline V gene has CDR1 LNHDA and CDR2 SQIVND (reference sequence). Between the trimmed V and J ends, which lost 1 base and 5 bases, there was a span of 15 bases. CDR3 nucleotide sequence: TGTGCCAGTAGTATAGTACTGGCGGCGGCGGACGAGCAGTACTTC. It codes for CASSIVLAAADEQYF.

The rearrangement joins TRBV28 to TRBJ2-5, with a tentative D call TRBD2 (5 bases). The CDR3 sequence is 16 residues long. Germline V lookup: CDR1 MDHEN, CDR2 SYDVKM. V was shortened by 2 bases and J by 0 bases, with 13 bases between the two germline ends. The CDR3 nucleotides read TGTGCCAGCAGTTTAGGTCAGCGGAGGTACCAAGAGACCCAGTACTTC. It codes for CASSLGQRRYQETQYF.

The chain combines TRBV6-1 with TRBJ1-6, with 8 nucleotides matching TRBD1. The V gene end was trimmed by 4 bases and the J gene end by 0 bases; junction bases not matched to a gene: 11. The germline gives CDR1 MNHNS, CDR2 SASEGT. This CDR3 is 19 amino acids long. The CDR3, as DNA: TGTGCCAGCAGTGCGATTCTTTGGACAGGGAGCTCCTATAATTCACCCCTCCACTTT. It codes for CASSAILWTGSSYNSPLHF.

The chain couples TRBV30 to TRBJ1-1; 7 positions agree with TRBD1. There are 13 residues in the CDR3. The V segment lost 6 bases and the J segment 1 base; nucleotides outside the gene matches: 5. Germline loops: CDR1 GTSNPN, CDR2 SVGIG (reference sequence). The CDR3 protein is CACTGQPNTEAFF. CDR3 nucleotide sequence: TGTGCCTGCACGGGACAGCCGAACACTGAAGCTTTCTTT.

The count of this clone is one. The rearrangement uses TRBV11-2 and TRBJ2-2, with 9 bases lining up with TRBD1. V shed 4 bases and J 3 bases; nucleotides not matched to a gene: 3. Per germline, CDR1 SGHAT and CDR2 FQNNGV. CDR3 length equals 15 residues. CDR3 sequence (DNA): TGTGCCAGCAGCTCGACAGGGGGTTACACCGGGGAGCTGTTTTTT. Its protein product is CASSSTGGYTGELFF.

This chain uses TRBV6-2 or TRBV6-3 with TRBJ2-1; 7 bases match TRBD2. The CDR3 length is 16 residues. With 6 bases clipped from V and 0 bases from J, the junction kept 8 bases outside the gene matches. The V gene's germline CDR1 is MNHEY and CDR2 SVGEGT. The CDR3 DNA reads as TGTGCCAGCAGCCTAGAGAGGACTAGCTCCTACAATGAGCAGTTCTTC. Protein: CASSLERTSSYNEQFF.